This T cell receptor beta chain was captured by sequencing in a study of T cell responses to AZD1222 COVID-19 vaccine. Study-level findings and limits: There were mostly white British donors and more females than males, and clonal diversity was possibly underestimated. Just five to seven AZD1222 recipients tested seropositive at baseline.

V dropped 0 bases and J dropped 2 bases, with 8 bases sitting between them. CDR3 length: 14 residues. The germline CDR1 and CDR2 sequences are SGHKS and YYEKEE (reference sequence). Clones were read by immunoSEQ multiplex PCR, and TCRdb kept only the in-frame ones, dropping some. The top ten clones hold 1.3% of a sample with 180,000 or so clones, about 90% of them seen once. With regard to this clone: Its antigen is not known.

The receptor comes from an adult who received the AZD1222 COVID-19 vaccine. This chain connects TRBV5-5 to TRBJ1-2, with D possibly TRBD1 on 5 matching bases. The sample was peripheral blood, taken 28 days after the second AZD1222 dose. The CDR3 sequence is CASSLAGSNYGYTF. DNA of the CDR3: TGTGCCAGCAGCTTGGCAGGGTCCAACTATGGCTACACCTTC.